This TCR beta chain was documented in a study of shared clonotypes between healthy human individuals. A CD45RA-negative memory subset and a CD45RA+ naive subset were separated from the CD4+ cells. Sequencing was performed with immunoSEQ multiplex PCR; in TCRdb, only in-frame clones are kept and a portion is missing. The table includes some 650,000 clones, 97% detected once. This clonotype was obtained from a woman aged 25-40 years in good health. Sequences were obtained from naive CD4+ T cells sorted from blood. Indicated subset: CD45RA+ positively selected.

CDR3 residues: CASSPRVQSGTDTQYF. As DNA, the CDR3 is TGTGCCAGCAGCCCCCGAGTCCAGTCGGGCACAGATACGCAGTATTTT. The chain links TRBV7-9 to TRBJ2-3; D ambiguous. The CDR3 has 16 residues. V lost 5 bases to trimming and J lost 1 base, with 16 bases between them. Germline-derived CDR1 and CDR2 are SEHNR and FQNEAQ (reference sequence).